Here is one T cell receptor beta chain with its context. This sample is part of a study of post-analysis software for immune sequencing data. Presence of unique molecular identifiers characterized the TCR beta cDNA libraries. Using its own MiXCR run on the PCR reads, TCRdb lists one record per CDR3 protein. The table records roughly 580,000 distinct CDR3 sequences, roughly 46% of them present only once. This clonotype was sampled from a girl aged 10-17 years with multiple sclerosis. Sequenced: blood.

The DNA for the CDR3 is TGCACCAGCAGCCAAGTTAGGGCAAACAATGAGCAGTTCTTC. As protein: CTSSQVRANNEQFF. The chain combines TRBV1 with TRBJ2-1; TRBD2, the table's D call, was not compared with the DNA. TRBV1 is an annotated pseudogene. The CDR3 has 14 amino acids.